This T cell receptor (beta chain) was recorded in a study of early T cells in non-severe SARS-CoV-2 infection. About the study: The input, bulk RNA from unsorted whole blood, was sequenced, and chains were unpaired.

This clonotype was seen repeatedly, ten times or more. cDNA molecules, individually, were tagged with unique molecular identifiers. TCRdb used MiXCR to reprocess the 5' RACE reads, holding one entry per CDR3 protein. The sample holds around 58,000 distinct CDR3 sequences; 4.9% are singletons and the top ten take 4% to 5%. This CDR3 region has 14 residues. V was pared by 3 bases and J by 4 bases, with 12 bases between. Germline V CDR1 and CDR2: WSHSY, SAAADI. The gene calls are TRBV10-2 and TRBJ2-5; no definite D call. Sequenced: whole blood. This receptor was obtained from an adult who was a healthcare worker with PCR-confirmed SARS-CoV-2 infection or an uninfected control (not recorded which). For the CDR3, the DNA is TGCGCCAGCAGTGAAGGAGACATGAGAGAGACCCAGTACTTC. Amino acids: CASSEGDMRETQYF.